Below, 24 T cell receptor beta chains from the same sample are listed, as sequenced in a study of a mutant IDH1 vaccine in newly diagnosed glioma. The method was immunoSEQ multiplex PCR; TCRdb's version includes in-frame clones alone and lacks a portion of them. This repertoire shows 35,000 to 50,000 clones, 80% to 95% found once; its top ten account for under 5%. Time point of the sample: week 23, last vaccination. The study gave 300 ug of mutant IDH1 20-mer peptide per vaccine dose, with topical imiquimod. These receptors are not linked to any known antigen. The sequencing used PBMCs, collected from a glioma patient whose treatment included an IDH1 peptide vaccine. The source is a man over 45 with glioma.

The genes are TRBV7-3 and TRBJ1-2; 7 bases are a match to TRBD1. The CDR3 loop spans 17 amino acids. Trimming removed 4 bases from V and 6 bases from J; junction bases left unmatched: 17. Germline V gene sequence: CDR1 SGHTA, CDR2 FQGTGA. The DNA of the CDR3 is TGTGCCAGCAGCTCAAGACAGGGTCCCCCCCCTGGGGATGGCTACACCTTC. This codes for CASSSRQGPPPGDGYTF.

V gene TRBV10-2 combines with J gene TRBJ2-7; TRBD2 matches at 7 bases. The V gene's germline CDR1 is WSHSY and CDR2 SAAADI. The CDR3 runs 18 residues. V trimming: 4 bases; J trimming: 7 bases; junction bases outside the gene matches: 22. The CDR3 here is CASSAIRFGLDRSGEQYF. The CDR3 region has the DNA TGCGCCAGCAGTGCCATTAGATTTGGACTAGACCGTTCAGGTGAGCAGTACTTC.

V is TRBV5-1 and J is TRBJ2-5; D is unresolved. V was cut by 3 bases and J by 1 base, with 10 bases left in between. Per the germline V gene, CDR1 is SGHRS and CDR2 is YFSETQ. The CDR3 is 14 residues long. The CDR3 spells CASSSSTSQETQYF. CDR3 nucleotides: TGCGCCAGCAGCTCCTCGACCTCCCAAGAGACCCAGTACTTC.

DNA for the CDR3: TGTGCCAGCAGCCAAGAATATGACAGCAGGGATTATGGCTACACCTTC. Translated, it gives CASSQEYDSRDYGYTF. This chain links TRBV4-2 with TRBJ1-2, with D perhaps TRBD1 (5 bases). Germline V gene data show CDR1 as LGHNA and CDR2 as YNFKEQ. The CDR3 covers 16 residues. Trimming took off 0 bases at V and 5 bases at J, with 16 bases between the two ends.

The V gene is TRBV23-1, the J gene TRBJ2-4, with no clear D. TRBV23-1 is flagged as an ORF with uncertain function. With 0 bases removed from V and 7 bases from J, the gap between germline ends came to 13 bases. This CDR3 comprises 15 residues. CDR3 amino acids: CASSQSSPPRNIQYF. CDR3 sequence (DNA): TGCGCCAGCAGTCAATCAAGCCCCCCAAGGAACATTCAGTACTTC.

This clone was seen more than once but under ten times. The chain is built from TRBV10-2 and TRBJ1-2; 8 bases match TRBD1. CDR3 length: 16 amino acids. The V and J ends lost 6 bases and 3 bases, in that order; junction bases with no gene match: 12. Per germline, CDR1 WSHSY and CDR2 SAAADI. The CDR3 DNA follows: TGCGCCAGCAGCCCTGTAGCTGGACAGGGAGACTATGGCTACACCTTC. Its protein is CASSPVAGQGDYGYTF.

Points on this clone: A read error may account for a junction end that differs from germline. This chain links TRBV14 with TRBJ1-2; tentative D call: TRBD1 (6 bases). The germline V gene has CDR1 SGHDN and CDR2 FVKESK. This CDR3 is built from 14 residues. The CDR3 sequence: CASSQRGLTGDLYF. The CDR3 DNA is TGTGCCAGCAGCCAAAGGGGTTTGACAGGTGATTTGTACTTC.

The rearrangement uses TRBV10-3 and TRBJ2-1; perhaps TRBD1 as D (7 bases). The CDR3 sequence is 17 residues long. Germline V CDR1 and CDR2: ENHRY, SYGVKD. V lost 4 bases to trimming and J lost 8 bases, with 24 bases between them. The CDR3 here is CAISGGGGQIMPYEQFF. The CDR3 nucleotides read TGTGCCATCAGTGGTGGAGGGGGCCAGATTATGCCTTATGAGCAGTTCTTC.

This clone was detected only a few times. The chain has TRBV30 and TRBJ1-5; no clear D gene. Germline CDR1 reads GTSNPN; CDR2 reads SVGIG (reference sequence). Trimming shortened V by 3 bases and J by 6 bases, and 9 bases separated the two germline ends. The CDR3 contains 12 residues. The CDR3 protein is CAWSGVAQPQHF. CDR3 DNA: TGTGCCTGGAGCGGTGTTGCTCAGCCCCAGCATTTT.

This chain uses TRBV4-2 with TRBJ2-1; D is ambiguous. Per the germline V gene, CDR1 is LGHNA and CDR2 is YNFKEQ. The CDR3 length is 14 residues. Trimming took 2 bases from V and 8 from J, leaving 13 bases between them. The CDR3 loop reads CASSQTHPSDEQFF. DNA of the CDR3: TGTGCCAGCAGCCAAACTCACCCCTCTGATGAGCAGTTCTTC.

The V call is TRBV7-8, the J call TRBJ2-7; 9 bases align to TRBD1. Trimming cost V 5 bases and J 0 bases; bases outside gene matches: 8. The CDR3 has 16 amino acids. Germline V lookup: CDR1 SGHVS, CDR2 FQNEAQ. The CDR3 region has the DNA TGTGCCAGCAGCCCCTTGACAGGGGGGTTCTCCTACGAGCAGTACTTC. Its translation: CASSPLTGGFSYEQYF. Filled out from reference TRBV7-8 and TRBJ2-7, the complete variable domain reads GAGVSQSPRYKVAKRGQDVALRCDPISGHVSLFWYQQALGQGPEFLTYFQNEAQLDKSGLPSDRFFAERPEGSVSTLKIQRTQQEDSAVYLCASSPLTGGFSYEQYFGPGTRLTVT.

The chain joins TRBV6-1 to TRBJ1-2, with TRBD1 as a possible D gene (6 bases). The CDR3 has 16 residues. CDR1 is MNHNS, CDR2 SASEGT, per germline. V was shortened by 1 base and J by 4 bases, with 16 bases between the two germline ends. This CDR3 is CASSEEGGGRLYGYTF. The CDR3 DNA reads TGTGCCAGCAGTGAAGAGGGCGGGGGGCGGCTCTATGGCTACACCTTC.

The genes are TRBV5-1 and TRBJ2-3; tentatively, D is TRBD2 (6 bases). The germline V gene encodes CDR1 SGHRS and CDR2 YFSETQ. Trimming left V 0 bases short and J 4 bases short, with 9 bases between. The CDR3 has 14 amino acids. The DNA for the CDR3 is TGCGCCAGCAGCTTGGTCGGGGGACCAGATACGCAGTATTTT. Translating gives CASSLVGGPDTQYF.

The chain joins TRBV9 to TRBJ1-1; 9 bases are shared with TRBD1. The J segment lost 3 bases and the V segment lost 0 bases, leaving 9 bases of the junction unmatched. This CDR3 has 17 amino acids. Germline values: CDR1 SGDLS, CDR2 YYNGEE. The CDR3 loop reads CASSVEGTGGAYTEAFF. The CDR3 DNA sequence: TGTGCCAGCAGCGTAGAGGGTACAGGGGGCGCTTACACTGAAGCTTTCTTT.

The rearrangement joins TRBV7-9 to TRBJ1-6; 7 nucleotides align to TRBD1. Germline CDR1 reads SEHNR; CDR2 reads FQNEAQ (reference sequence). The length of the CDR3 is 14 residues. Trimming removed 4 bases from V and 6 bases from J; junction bases left unmatched: 3. The CDR3: CASSWTGINSPLHF. The CDR3, as DNA: TGTGCCAGCAGCTGGACAGGAATTAATTCACCCCTCCACTTT. Filled out from reference TRBV7-9 and TRBJ1-6, the complete variable domain reads DTGVSQNPRHKITKRGQNVTFRCDPISEHNRLYWYRQTLGQGPEFLTYFQNEAQLEKSRLLSDRFSAERPKGSFSTLEIQRTEQGDSAMYLCASSWTGINSPLHFGNGTRLTVT.

In nucleotides, the CDR3 is TGTGCCAGTAGTACCCGGGGGGCGGGTACGCAGTATTTT. Residues: CASSTRGAGTQYF. The V and J genes are TRBV19 and TRBJ2-3; a possible D gene is TRBD2 (7 bases). V shed 4 bases and J shed 8 bases, with 13 bases lying between them. The CDR3 is 13 amino acids. Per germline, CDR1 LNHDA and CDR2 SQIVND (reference sequence).

The J gene is TRBJ2-7, the V gene TRBV5-1, with 9 bases fitting TRBD1. V was clipped by 0 bases and J by 1 base; unmatched bases: 5. This CDR3 comprises 16 residues. From germline, CDR1 is SGHRS and CDR2 YFSETQ. CDR3 nucleotide sequence: TGCGCCAGCAGCTTGGGGGACAGGGAAGTTTCCTACGAGCAGTACTTC. Encoded protein: CASSLGDREVSYEQYF.

The chain joins TRBV29-1 to TRBJ2-5, with D hard to call. V dropped 3 bases and J dropped 2 bases, with 13 bases sitting between them. Germline CDR1 SQVTM, CDR2 ANQGSEA. CDR3 length equals 14 residues. The CDR3: CSVEMGLLQETQYF. CDR3 nucleotides: TGCAGCGTTGAGATGGGCCTGTTACAAGAGACCCAGTACTTC. The full variable domain, with the rest looked up from reference TRBV29-1 and TRBJ2-5, is SAVISQKPSRDICQRGTSLTIQCQVDSQVTMMFWYRQQPGQSLTLIATANQGSEATYESGFVIDKFPISRPNLTFSTLTVSNMSPEDSSIYLCSVEMGLLQETQYFGPGTRLLVL.

This chain joins TRBV7-2 and TRBJ2-7; 7 nucleotides agree with TRBD1. Germline values: CDR1 SGHTA, CDR2 FQGNSA. The CDR3 runs to 15 residues. Trimming cost V 5 bases and J 4 bases; bases outside gene matches: 11. This CDR3 reads CASSPQTNRGYEQYF. CDR3 coding DNA: TGTGCCAGCAGCCCACAAACGAACAGGGGATACGAGCAGTACTTC.

V gene TRBV9 combines with J gene TRBJ2-2; 7 nucleotides match TRBD2. The CDR3 totals 14 residues. Germline loops: CDR1 SGDLS, CDR2 YYNGEE. V gave up 0 bases and J gave up 5 bases; unmatched junction bases: 1. CDR3 sequence: CASSVAGGTGELFF. Here the CDR3 DNA reads TGTGCCAGCAGCGTAGCGGGGGGAACCGGGGAGCTGTTTTTT.

The chain recombines TRBV7-2 with TRBJ1-1; a weak D match, TRBD1 (6 bases). The V gene's germline CDR1 is SGHTA and CDR2 FQGNSA. The CDR3 totals 18 residues. V was pared by 5 bases and J by 4 bases, with 26 bases between. Written as DNA, the CDR3 is TGTGCCAGCAGCAGGGGGGAGGGTCAGGGCATTAGGGGCACTGAAGCTTTCTTT. This encodes CASSRGEGQGIRGTEAFF.

This rearrangement joins TRBV29-1 to TRBJ2-7; 7 positions match TRBD2. Germline assignment: CDR1 SQVTM and CDR2 ANQGSEA. Germline trimming cut 6 bases from V and 4 bases from J; bases unmatched to any gene: 9. This CDR3 spans 13 amino acids. The CDR3 coding sequence is TGCAGCGTCGGAGCGGGAACCCAGTACGAGCAGTACTTC. Amino acids: CSVGAGTQYEQYF.

Only one count was recorded for this clone. V and J are TRBV9 and TRBJ2-1; weak D call: TRBD2 (5 bases). Germline V gene sequence: CDR1 SGDLS, CDR2 YYNGEE. The V end was cut by 0 bases, the J end by 1 base, with 11 bases between. The CDR3 totals 16 residues. CDR3 protein: CASSVGGVGSYNEQFF. The CDR3 DNA is TGTGCCAGCAGCGTAGGGGGAGTAGGATCCTACAATGAGCAGTTCTTC.

The chain couples TRBV6-6 to TRBJ2-7; D might be TRBD2 (6 bases). Trimming cost V 6 bases and J 3 bases, with 6 bases left between them. Germline CDR1 and CDR2: MNHNY and SVGAGI (reference sequence). This CDR3 is 11 amino acids long. The CDR3 DNA sequence: TGTGCCAGCAGGGGAGGCTACGAGCAGTACTTC. Translating gives CASRGGYEQYF.